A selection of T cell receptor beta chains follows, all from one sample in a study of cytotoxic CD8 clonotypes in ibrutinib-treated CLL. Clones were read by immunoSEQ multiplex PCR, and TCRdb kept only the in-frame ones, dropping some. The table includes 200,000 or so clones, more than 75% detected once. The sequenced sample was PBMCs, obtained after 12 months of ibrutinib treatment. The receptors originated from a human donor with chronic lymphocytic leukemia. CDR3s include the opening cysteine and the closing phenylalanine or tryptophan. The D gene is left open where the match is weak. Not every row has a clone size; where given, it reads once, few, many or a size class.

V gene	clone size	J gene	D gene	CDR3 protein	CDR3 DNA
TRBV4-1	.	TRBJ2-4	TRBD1	CASSQSLQGGQNIQYF	TGCGCCAGCAGCCAGTCGTTACAGGGGGGCCAAAACATTCAGTACTTC
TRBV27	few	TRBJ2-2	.	CATQGLGQNTGELFF	TGTGCCACCCAGGGTCTAGGACAGAACACCGGGGAGCTGTTTTTT
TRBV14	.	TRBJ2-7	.	CASSPGDSLFSYEQYF	TGTGCCAGCAGCCCAGGGGACTCCCTCTTCTCCTACGAGCAGTACTTC
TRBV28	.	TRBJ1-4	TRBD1	CASSSPGTANEKLFF	TGTGCCAGCAGTTCCCCCGGGACAGCTAATGAAAAACTGTTTTTT
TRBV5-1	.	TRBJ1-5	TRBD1	CASSLGGDRGQPQHF	TGCGCCAGCAGCTTGGGGGGCGACAGGGGGCAGCCCCAGCATTTT
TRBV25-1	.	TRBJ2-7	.	CASAPTSSYEQYF	TGTGCCAGCGCCCCGACATCCTCCTACGAGCAGTACTTC
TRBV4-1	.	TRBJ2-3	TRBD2	CASSQDAVAGVTDTQYF	TGCGCCAGCAGCCAAGATGCGGTAGCGGGGGTTACGGATACGCAGTATTTT
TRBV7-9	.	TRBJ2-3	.	CASSLEKGGTDTQYF	TGTGCCAGCAGCTTAGAAAAGGGGGGCACAGATACGCAGTATTTT
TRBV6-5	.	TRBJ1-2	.	CASRIGGADGYTF	TGTGCCAGCAGGATAGGGGGGGCGGATGGCTACACCTTC
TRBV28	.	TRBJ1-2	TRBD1	CASSSGTGSRGGYTF	TGTGCCAGCAGTTCCGGGACAGGGTCCCGAGGTGGCTACACCTTC
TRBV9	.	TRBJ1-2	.	CASSVDPGRGSGYTF	TGTGCCAGCAGCGTAGATCCGGGCAGGGGAAGTGGCTACACCTTC
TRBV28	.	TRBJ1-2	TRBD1	CASRSTGADGYTF	TGTGCCAGCAGGTCGACAGGGGCCGATGGCTACACCTTC
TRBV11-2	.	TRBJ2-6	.	CASSFGSISGANVLTF	TGTGCCAGCAGCTTTGGGTCGATATCTGGGGCCAACGTCCTGACTTTC
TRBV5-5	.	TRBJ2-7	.	CASSFDLGVTEQYF	TGTGCCAGCAGCTTCGACCTAGGGGTTACCGAGCAGTACTTC
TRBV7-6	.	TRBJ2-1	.	CASSLDGWEQFF	TGTGCCAGCAGCTTAGATGGGTGGGAGCAGTTCTTC
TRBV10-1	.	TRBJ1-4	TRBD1	CASGDGTANEKLFF	TGCGCCAGCGGGGACGGGACAGCTAATGAAAAACTGTTTTTT
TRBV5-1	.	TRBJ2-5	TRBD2	CASSFGTSGSGETQYF	TGCGCCAGCAGCTTCGGGACTAGCGGGAGTGGTGAGACCCAGTACTTC
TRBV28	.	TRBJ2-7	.	CASSSGSPYEQYF	TGTGCCAGCAGTTCCGGGTCCCCCTACGAGCAGTACTTC
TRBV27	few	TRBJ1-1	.	CASTTASNTEAFF	TGTGCCAGCACTACAGCGTCTAACACTGAAGCTTTCTTT
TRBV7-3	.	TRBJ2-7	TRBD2	CASSSGSGANYEQYF	TGTGCCAGCAGCTCGGGAAGCGGGGCCAACTACGAGCAGTACTTC
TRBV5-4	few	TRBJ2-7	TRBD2	CASSPPSGSRYEQYF	TGTGCCAGCAGCCCCCCTAGCGGGAGTAGGTACGAGCAGTACTTC
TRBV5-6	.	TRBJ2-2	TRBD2	CASSLGGLAGGPYTGELFF	TGTGCCAGCAGCTTGGGAGGACTAGCGGGAGGGCCGTATACCGGGGAGCTGTTTTTT
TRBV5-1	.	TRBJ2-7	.	CASSGQSSYEQYF	TGCGCCAGCAGCGGACAGAGTTCCTACGAGCAGTACTTC
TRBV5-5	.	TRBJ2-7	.	CASSLVKTSTLYEQYF	TGTGCCAGCAGCTTGGTTAAGACCTCTACTCTCTACGAGCAGTACTTC
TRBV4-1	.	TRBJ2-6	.	CASSQFSRANVLTF	TGCGCCAGCAGCCAATTTAGTCGCGCCAACGTCCTGACTTTC
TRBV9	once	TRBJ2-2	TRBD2	CASGGTSANTGELFF	TGTGCCAGCGGGGGGACTAGCGCGAACACCGGGGAGCTGTTTTTT
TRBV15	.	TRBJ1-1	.	CATSSWDAISEAFF	TGTGCCACCAGCAGTTGGGACGCCATCTCGGAAGCTTTCTTT
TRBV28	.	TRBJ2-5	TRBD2	CASGGRETQYF	TGTGCAAGCGGGGGGAGAGAGACCCAGTACTTC